This T cell receptor beta chain was identified in a study of T cell responses to AZD1222 COVID-19 vaccine. General study findings and limits: An increase in Spike-specific TCR breadth and depth was observed after two AZD1222 doses. Most donors were white British, females outnumbered males, and clonal diversity was possibly underestimated. Among vaccine-associated CD4 TCRs, coverage spanned spike, with dominance at 160-218 and 743-854. Researchers took repertoire samples only after the peak T cell response had come.

Here immunoSEQ multiplex PCR was the method, and the copy in TCRdb shows in-frame clones only, minus some. This sample carries approximately 190,000 clones, roughly 92% of them seen once, and the ten largest clones take 0.9% to 1.1%. Points on this clone: Its target is not known.

The CDR3 runs 15 residues. Sample: peripheral blood, taken 28 days after the second AZD1222 dose. The J gene is TRBJ2-7, the V gene TRBV12-2. TRBV12-2 is marked as a pseudogene. This receptor was obtained from an adult who received the AZD1222 COVID-19 vaccine. The CDR3 is CASRPGAGRAWEQYF. The CDR3 DNA follows: TGTGCAAGTCGCCCCGGAGCAGGACGGGCGTGGGAGCAGTACTTC.